Sequencing of this T cell receptor beta chain was carried out in a study of radiotherapy plus CTLA-4 blockade in lung cancer. Sequenced by immunoSEQ multiplex PCR; TCRdb stores in-frame clones only, minus some. The data show 85,000 to 130,000 clones, more than 70% seen once. The germline V gene has CDR1 ENHRY and CDR2 SYGVKD. This CDR3 spans 17 amino acids. The V end was cut by 6 bases, the J end by 9 bases, with 24 bases between. The receptor was isolated from a human donor with non-small cell lung cancer that progressed on radiotherapy plus ipilimumab. Some clones in this sample may be carry-over from other donors' samples. The starting material was peripheral blood, obtained from a patient treated with radiotherapy plus ipilimumab. The chain employs TRBV10-3 and TRBJ1-6; tentatively, D is TRBD1 (6 bases). CDR3 bases: TGTGCCATCAGGGTCGGGGGGCAGGGATTGGATTTTTCACCCCTCCACTTT. Translating it yields CAIRVGGQGLDFSPLHF.